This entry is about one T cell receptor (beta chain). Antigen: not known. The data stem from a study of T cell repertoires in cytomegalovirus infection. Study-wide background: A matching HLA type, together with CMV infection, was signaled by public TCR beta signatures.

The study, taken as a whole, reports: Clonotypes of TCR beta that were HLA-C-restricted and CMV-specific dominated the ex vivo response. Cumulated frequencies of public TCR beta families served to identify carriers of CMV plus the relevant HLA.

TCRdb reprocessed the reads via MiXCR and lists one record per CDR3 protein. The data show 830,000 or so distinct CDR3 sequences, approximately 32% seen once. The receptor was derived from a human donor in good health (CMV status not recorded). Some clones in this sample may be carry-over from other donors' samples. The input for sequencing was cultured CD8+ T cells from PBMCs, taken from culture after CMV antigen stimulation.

CDR3 sequence: CASSQRAWAGVPYEQYV. DNA for the CDR3: TGCGCCAGCAGTCAAAGGGCTTGGGCAGGGGTCCCTTACGAGCAGTACGTC. This chain connects TRBV23-1 to TRBJ2-7; a possible D gene is TRBD1 (6 bases). TRBV23-1 is treated as an ORF (open reading frame) with a function not yet certain. This CDR3 has 17 residues. Trimming pared 2 bases from V and 4 bases from J, leaving 21 bases between.